The clone carrying this TCR beta chain was counted between two and nine times. Its cognate antigen is unknown. Germline CDR1 is SGHAT and CDR2 is FQDESV (reference sequence). The CDR3 loop spans 14 amino acids. The data were taken from a study of blood T cells in healthy people across ages. Points from the study as a whole: Unsorted PBMC material precluded a definitive naive versus antigen-experienced comparison. Percentage of naive T cells showed a strong correlation with TCR beta diversity.

Through a sample-barcoded 5' primer and a J-beta primer mix, a second PCR was run for roughly 6 to 11 cycles. A single record per CDR3 protein comes from TCRdb applying MiXCR to the 5' RACE reads. The sample lists about 2 million distinct CDR3 sequences; just under 50% were seen once. Around 10 milliliters of peripheral blood were drawn from each donor. Sequences were obtained from blood. The clonotype originates from a woman in her thirties or forties in good health. The gene calls are TRBV11-1 and TRBJ2-4; the D gene is possibly TRBD2 (6 bases). The tail of the sequence fits TRBJ2-7 better, so the J call may be wrong. CDR3 in amino acids: CASSLGGGINEQYF. The CDR3 DNA follows: TGTGCCAGCAGCTTAGGCGGAGGGATCAACGAGCAGTACTTC.